Given below is one T cell receptor (beta chain) in context. Its antigen is as yet unknown. UMI-labeled 5' RACE TRB cDNA libraries were prepared from the cells. For each CDR3 protein, TCRdb gives one entry from its re-call of the 5' RACE reads, without DNA. Here the sample table reports nearly 90,000 distinct CDR3 sequences. This entry belongs to a study of CXCR3-negative and CXCR3-positive naive CD8 T cells. Study overall: Per library, roughly 1.6 +/- 0.3 million reads; 140 million or so TRB reads overall.

Germline CDR1 SQVTM, CDR2 ANQGSEA. The CDR3 is 12 residues long. Study-level results: Diversity was high in both naive subsets and much lower in memory cells. Comparison of naive subsets found surface CD5 to be comparable, and TCR strength was inferred on the basis of TRB CDR3 properties. The TRB CDR3s that CXCR3-positive naive cells carried were more hydrophobic than those of CXCR3-negative naive cells.

The sample taken for sequencing was naive CXCR3+ CD8+ T cells from blood. Subset meaning: CD45RO-CCR7+CD27+CD95- naive CD8+ T cells expressing CXCR3 (TNR3+). The source of this sequence is a human donor in good health. Some clones in this sample may be carry-over from other donors' samples. J is TRBJ2-7 and V is TRBV29-1; TCRdb designates TRBD1, a call that cannot be tested without DNA. The CDR3 here is CSATGGIGEQYF.